This entry lists 31 T cell receptor beta chains sequenced from one sample in a study of post-analysis software for immune sequencing data. Overall study findings and caveats: Controls had lower frequencies than patients of about 5 TRBV segments, which included TRBV5-6, TRBV5-1 and TRBV20-1.

Unique molecular identifiers were present in the TCR beta cDNA libraries. TCRdb independently ran MiXCR on the PCR reads; one entry per CDR3 protein. The sample shows about 380,000 distinct CDR3 sequences, less than 35% of them seen only once. For these receptors, no antigen is known. The sample comprised blood. All receptors derive from a girl under 18 with multiple sclerosis.

The CDR3 protein is CASSRASGGADTQYF. The DNA for the CDR3 is TGCGCCAGCAGCCGCGCTAGCGGGGGTGCAGATACGCAGTATTTT. The J gene is TRBJ2-3, the V gene TRBV4-1; 10 bases are a match to TRBD2. CDR3 length equals 15 residues. V gave up 4 bases and J gave up 4 bases; unmatched junction bases: 5. CDR1 MGHRA and CDR2 YSYEKL come from the germline V gene.

The chain couples TRBV4-1 to TRBJ2-1; no clear D. This CDR3 contains 17 residues. Germline V gene lookup returns CDR1 MGHRA and CDR2 YSYEKL. V was pared by 0 bases and J by 2 bases, with 14 bases between. CDR3 residues: CASSQDPVGITYNEQFF. CDR3 nucleotide sequence: TGCGCCAGCAGCCAAGATCCTGTAGGGATTACCTACAATGAGCAGTTCTTC.

The chain uses TRBV5-1 and TRBJ2-5, with 9 bases matching TRBD1. V shed 4 bases, J shed 2 bases, and the junction held 6 bases outside the gene matches. This CDR3 has 15 amino acids. The V gene's germline CDR1 is SGHRS and CDR2 YFSETQ. The CDR3 sequence is CASSTGQGNQETQYF. CDR3 DNA sequence: TGCGCCAGCAGCACGGGACAGGGTAATCAAGAGACCCAGTACTTC.

There are a few counts of this clonotype. The chain carries TRBV6-2 or TRBV6-3 and TRBJ2-7; TRBD1 matches 7 bases. Trimming at V came to 10 bases and at J to 2 bases, leaving 5 bases not matched to a gene. Germline lookup yields CDR1 MNHEY and CDR2 SVGEGT. This CDR3 comprises 12 residues. CDR3 sequence reads: CATRDRTYEQYF. The CDR3 nucleotides are TGTGCCACCAGGGACAGAACCTACGAGCAGTACTTC.

This clonotype was detected a few times. This chain links TRBV6-2 or TRBV6-3 with TRBJ2-5, with D perhaps matching TRBD1 (5 bases). V lost 6 bases and J 4 bases, leaving 15 bases between the germline ends. Germline assignment: CDR1 MNHEY and CDR2 SVGEGT. There are 14 residues in the CDR3. In DNA, the CDR3 is TGTGCCAGCAGCTCTCTCCGGACACGAGAGACCCAGTACTTC. This translates into CASSSLRTRETQYF.

The gene calls are TRBV7-2 and TRBJ1-2; no clear D gene. V lost 6 bases, J lost 4 bases, and 12 bases lay in between. The germline V gene encodes CDR1 SGHTA and CDR2 FQGNSA. The CDR3 covers 13 residues. CDR3 loop: CASRSPVLYGYTF. CDR3 nucleotide sequence: TGTGCCAGCAGGAGTCCGGTCCTCTATGGCTACACCTTC.

The chain uses TRBV11-2 and TRBJ1-5, with a tentative D call TRBD1 (5 bases). CDR1 SGHAT and CDR2 FQNNGV come from the germline V gene. With 3 bases removed from V and 4 bases from J, the gap between germline ends came to 13 bases. There are 15 residues in the CDR3. The CDR3: CASSFGGGQNQPQHF. CDR3 bases: TGTGCCAGCAGCTTTGGGGGTGGGCAAAATCAGCCCCAGCATTTT.

In its sample, this clonotype was seen a few times. The chain is built from TRBV20-1 and TRBJ1-5; 9 bases fit TRBD1. The CDR3 loop spans 14 amino acids. V dropped 4 bases and J dropped 3; count of bases not matched to a gene: 4. Per the germline V gene, CDR1 is DFQATT and CDR2 is SNEGSKA (reference sequence). The CDR3 nucleotides are TGCAGTGCTATCGACAGGGGGTCCAATCAGCCCCAGCATTTT. This encodes CSAIDRGSNQPQHF.

The rearrangement joins TRBV12-3 or TRBV12-4 to TRBJ2-6; perhaps TRBD2 as D (6 bases). The CDR3 runs 13 residues. The V end lost 7 bases, the J end lost 12 bases, and 16 bases lay between the germline ends. The CDR3 DNA reads TGTGCCAGCAAATCAGACGGGGGTCTCGTCCTGACTTTC. It specifies CASKSDGGLVLTF.

The gene calls are TRBV28 and TRBJ1-6; perhaps TRBD1 as D (5 bases). This CDR3 comprises 18 residues. Per the germline V gene, CDR1 is MDHEN and CDR2 is SYDVKM. V lost 7 bases and J 0 bases, leaving 19 bases between the germline ends. Here the CDR3 DNA reads TGTGCCAGCACAGGACCTGGGGCAGATACCTCCTATAATTCACCCCTCCACTTT. Translating gives CASTGPGADTSYNSPLHF.

This chain joins TRBV7-2 and TRBJ1-2; 9 bases agree with TRBD1. V lost 7 bases and J lost 4; bases outside the gene matches: 4. The CDR3 covers 13 residues. Germline V lookup: CDR1 SGHTA, CDR2 FQGNSA. CDR3 region: CASTQGARYGYTF. CDR3 nucleotides: TGTGCCAGCACACAGGGGGCGCGCTATGGCTACACCTTC.

The rearrangement uses TRBV6-1 and TRBJ1-5, with D perhaps TRBD1 (6 bases). Per the germline V gene, CDR1 is MNHNS and CDR2 is SASEGT. This CDR3 has 17 residues. V lost 0 bases to trimming and J lost 2 bases, with 14 bases between them. The CDR3 DNA follows: TGTGCCAGCAGTGAAGCCAAAACAGGGTATCGCAATCAGCCCCAGCATTTT. As protein: CASSEAKTGYRNQPQHF.

This chain joins TRBV30 and TRBJ2-7, with a weak D call TRBD2 (5 bases). CDR3 length: 12 residues. V lost 2 bases to trimming and J lost 1 base, with 6 bases between them. Germline V gives CDR1 GTSNPN, CDR2 SVGIG (reference sequence). The CDR3 loop is CAWSPGSYEQYF. Here the CDR3 DNA reads TGTGCCTGGAGTCCGGGGTCCTACGAGCAGTACTTC.

The V and J genes are TRBV7-2 and TRBJ2-1; 8 bases fit TRBD1. The V gene end was trimmed by 5 bases and the J gene end by 7 bases; junction bases not matched to a gene: 7. The CDR3 has 14 amino acids. In germline, CDR1 is SGHTA, CDR2 FQGNSA. CDR3 in DNA: TGTGCCAGCAGCCTTGACAGGGGATGGAATGAGCAGTTCTTC. This gives the protein CASSLDRGWNEQFF.

V gene TRBV10-1 combines with J gene TRBJ1-1; 7 bases agree with TRBD1. V lost 0 bases, J lost 6 bases, and 1 base stayed unmatched. Per germline, CDR1 WNHNN and CDR2 SYGVQD (reference sequence). This CDR3 region has 13 residues. The CDR3 protein is CASSESTGAEAFF. Here the CDR3 DNA reads TGCGCCAGCAGTGAGTCCACAGGGGCTGAAGCTTTCTTT.

V usage is TRBV20-1 and J usage is TRBJ2-1; D unclear. The V and J ends lost 0 bases and 2 bases respectively, with 8 bases between them. The CDR3 is 14 residues long. The germline V gene encodes CDR1 DFQATT and CDR2 SNEGSKA (reference sequence). The CDR3 spells CSARDQDTYNEQFF. As DNA, the CDR3 is TGCAGTGCTAGAGATCAAGATACCTACAATGAGCAGTTCTTC.

This clonotype was detected many times. The chain uses TRBV6-1 and TRBJ2-7; possibly TRBD1 for D (6 bases). This CDR3 spans 12 amino acids. The ends were cut back, 8 bases at V and 4 bases at J, with 12 bases in the middle. Germline CDR1 reads MNHNS; CDR2 reads SASEGT. Here the CDR3 reads CASCGDRYEQYF. CDR3 bases: TGTGCCAGCTGCGGCGACAGGTACGAGCAGTACTTC.

This clonotype was picked up a small number of times. This chain uses TRBV7-3 with TRBJ2-1, with TRBD1 matching over 8 bases. From germline, CDR1 is SGHTA and CDR2 FQGTGA. V lost 1 base and J lost 6; bases outside the gene matches: 8. The CDR3 consists of 16 residues. Written as DNA, the CDR3 is TGTGCCAGCAGCTTAAGTCCAGGGGGCTTTGGCAATGAGCAGTTCTTC. It is translated as CASSLSPGGFGNEQFF. Drawing the rest from reference TRBV7-3 and TRBJ2-1, the complete variable domain is GAGVSQTPSNKVTEKGKYVELRCDPISGHTALYWYRQSLGQGPEFLIYFQGTGAADDSGLPNDRFFAVRPEGSVSTLKIQRTERGDSAVYLCASSLSPGGFGNEQFFGPGTRLTVL.

This clonotype has only a few counts. This rearrangement joins TRBV7-6 to TRBJ2-7; 7 positions match TRBD1. Looked up from germline, CDR1 is SGHVS and CDR2 is FNYEAQ. The CDR3 contains 13 residues. The ends lost 3 bases at V and 7 bases at J; junction bases unmatched: 6. The CDR3 nucleotides are TGTGCCAGCAGCTTTACGGCAGGGGGAGAGCAGTACTTC. The encoded protein is CASSFTAGGEQYF.

This clonotype was observed a few times. This chain links TRBV7-2 with TRBJ1-5; a possible D gene is TRBD1 (5 bases). Germline CDR1 is SGHTA and CDR2 is FQGNSA. The CDR3 spans 13 residues. Trimming shortened V by 5 bases and J by 5 bases, and 10 bases separated the two germline ends. The CDR3 region has the DNA TGTGCCAGCAGCCGGGACGGGCATCAGCCCCAGCATTTT. Amino acids: CASSRDGHQPQHF. Looking up the rest from reference TRBV7-2 and TRBJ1-5 gives the full variable domain: GAGVSQSPSNKVTEKGKDVELRCDPISGHTALYWYRQSLGQGLEFLIYFQGNSAPDKSGLPSDRFSAERTGGSVSTLTIQRTQQEDSAVYLCASSRDGHQPQHFGDGTRLSIL.

The rearrangement joins TRBV12-3 or TRBV12-4 to TRBJ2-2; the D is unclear. This CDR3 is built from 15 residues. V was trimmed by 3 bases and J by 6 bases, leaving 14 bases between them. CDR3 protein: CASSFRQVGPGELFF. For the CDR3, the DNA is TGTGCCAGCAGTTTCCGGCAGGTCGGACCCGGGGAGCTGTTTTTT.

J is TRBJ2-7 and V is TRBV18; 7 nucleotides agree with TRBD1. The CDR3 length is 14 residues. The junction had 8 bases not matched to a gene; V was cut back by 4 bases and J by 5 bases. The germline V gene encodes CDR1 KGHSH and CDR2 LQKENI. The CDR3 coding sequence is TGTGCCAGCTCACTCTCCAGGGGGACCAACGAGCAGTACTTC. It specifies CASSLSRGTNEQYF.

A few counts support this clonotype. The chain joins TRBV6-6 to TRBJ2-3, with D possibly being TRBD2 (7 bases). The V gene's germline CDR1 is MNHNY and CDR2 SVGAGI (reference sequence). The CDR3 totals 17 residues. Trimming stripped 2 bases from V and 6 bases from J, with 21 bases between. This chain's CDR3 is CASSYPNRGRGQDTQYF. CDR3 nucleotide sequence: TGTGCCAGCAGTTACCCTAACCGGGGGCGGGGGCAGGATACGCAGTATTTT.

The chain is built from TRBV12-3 or TRBV12-4 and TRBJ2-1; 9 bases match TRBD2. The CDR3 runs to 17 residues. V gave up 2 bases and J gave up 3 bases; unmatched junction bases: 8. The CDR3 sequence: CASSLPLGGGVYNEQFF. The CDR3 bases are TGTGCCAGCAGTTTACCCTTGGGCGGGGGGGTCTACAATGAGCAGTTCTTC.

The CDR3 DNA follows: TGTGCCAGCAGCGGAGCTGGCGATGAGCAGTACTTC. Translating gives CASSGAGDEQYF. The V gene is TRBV9, the J gene TRBJ2-5, with D unresolved. Germline CDR1 and CDR2: SGDLS and YYNGEE. CDR3 size: 12 residues. Trimming left V 3 bases short and J 11 bases short, with 14 bases between.

This rearrangement joins TRBV24-1 to TRBJ2-5; possibly TRBD1 for D (5 bases). The J call is in doubt because the DNA end fits TRBJ2-1 better. The CDR3 has 12 amino acids. CDR1 is KGHDR, CDR2 SFDVKD, per germline. The CDR3 region has the DNA TGTGCCCCACGACAGCCCCAAGAGACCCAGTTCTTC. This encodes CAPRQPQETQFF.

Only a few counts were recorded for this clonotype. The chain combines TRBV20-1 with TRBJ2-1; no reliable D call. The CDR3 is 17 residues long. Germline CDR1 DFQATT, CDR2 SNEGSKA (reference sequence). Trimming took 1 base from V and 3 from J, leaving 19 bases between them. CDR3 DNA sequence: TGCAGTGCTAGAGTTCGGAAAGCGCCCAAATACTACAATGAGCAGTTCTTC. This translates into CSARVRKAPKYYNEQFF.

V usage is TRBV7-9 and J usage is TRBJ2-7; D possibly corresponds to TRBD2 (5 bases). This CDR3 has 14 amino acids. Germline loops: CDR1 SEHNR, CDR2 FQNEAQ (reference sequence). Trimming stripped 5 bases from V and 0 bases from J, with 11 bases between. CDR3 in DNA: TGTGCCAGCAGCCAAAGCGGTAGCTCCTACGAGCAGTACTTC. Translation: CASSQSGSSYEQYF.

The rearrangement uses TRBV7-2 and TRBJ1-5; 9 bases map to TRBD1. This CDR3 has 15 amino acids. Germline loops: CDR1 SGHTA, CDR2 FQGNSA. Trimming at V came to 5 bases and at J to 4 bases, leaving 6 bases not matched to a gene. DNA of the CDR3: TGTGCCAGCAGCGTGGACAGGGGCGTAAATCAGCCCCAGCATTTT. Translating gives CASSVDRGVNQPQHF.

V is TRBV20-1 and J is TRBJ2-5; D may be TRBD1 or TRBD2 (5 bases each). Germline V gene lookup returns CDR1 DFQATT and CDR2 SNEGSKA (reference sequence). The V gene lost 5 bases and the J gene lost 3 bases, with 16 bases spanning the gap. The CDR3 sequence is 14 residues long. CDR3 protein: CSAEGPVGEETQYF. The CDR3 DNA follows: TGCAGTGCTGAGGGGCCAGTAGGGGAAGAGACCCAGTACTTC.

This clonotype has more than one count but fewer than ten. Germline and junction disagree at one end, which may indicate a read error. This chain uses TRBV6-5 with TRBJ2-1, with 8 bases aligning to TRBD2. The CDR3 spans 15 residues. Germline V gene lookup returns CDR1 MNHEY and CDR2 SVGAGI. CDR3 loop: CVSRFAGGHHNEQFF. The CDR3 DNA reads TGTGTCAGCAGGTTCGCGGGGGGCCATCACAATGAGCAGTTCTTC.